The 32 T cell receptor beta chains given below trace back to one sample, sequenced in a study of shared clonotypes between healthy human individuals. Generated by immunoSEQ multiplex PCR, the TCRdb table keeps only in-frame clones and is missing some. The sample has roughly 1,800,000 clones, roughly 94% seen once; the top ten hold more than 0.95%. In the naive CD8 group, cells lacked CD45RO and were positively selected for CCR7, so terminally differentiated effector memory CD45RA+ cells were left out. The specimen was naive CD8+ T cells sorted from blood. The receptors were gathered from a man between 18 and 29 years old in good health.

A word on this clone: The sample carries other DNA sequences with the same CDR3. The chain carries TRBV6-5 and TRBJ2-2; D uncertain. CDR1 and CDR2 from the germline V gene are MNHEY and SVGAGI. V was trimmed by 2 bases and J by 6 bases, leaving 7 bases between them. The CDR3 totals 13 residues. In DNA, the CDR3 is TGTGCCAGCAGTTACGGGCCTGCCGGGGAGCTGTTTTTT. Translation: CASSYGPAGELFF.

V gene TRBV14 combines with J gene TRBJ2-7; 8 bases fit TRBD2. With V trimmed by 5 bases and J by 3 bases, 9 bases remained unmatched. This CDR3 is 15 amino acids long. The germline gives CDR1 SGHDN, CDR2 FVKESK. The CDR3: CASSTRSSGFYEQYF. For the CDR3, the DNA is TGTGCCAGCAGCACCCGGTCTAGCGGGTTCTACGAGCAGTACTTC.

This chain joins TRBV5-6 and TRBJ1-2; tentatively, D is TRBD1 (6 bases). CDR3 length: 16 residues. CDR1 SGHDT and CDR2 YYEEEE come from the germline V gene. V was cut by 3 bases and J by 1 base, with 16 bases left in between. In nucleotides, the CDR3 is TGTGCCAGCAGCTCGCCACCCCGGGACAATAACTATGGCTACACCTTC. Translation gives CASSSPPRDNNYGYTF.

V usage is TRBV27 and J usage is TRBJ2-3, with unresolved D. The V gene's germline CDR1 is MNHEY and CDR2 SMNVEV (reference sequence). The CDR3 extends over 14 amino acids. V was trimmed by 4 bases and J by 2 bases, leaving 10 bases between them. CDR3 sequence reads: CASSYGRNTDTQYF. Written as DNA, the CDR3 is TGTGCCAGCAGTTACGGGCGGAACACAGATACGCAGTATTTT.

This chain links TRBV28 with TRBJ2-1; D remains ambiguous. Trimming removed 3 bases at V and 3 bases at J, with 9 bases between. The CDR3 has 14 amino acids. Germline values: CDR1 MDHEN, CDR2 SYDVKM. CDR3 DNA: TGTGCCAGCAGTTTCGTGGCTGGCTACAATGAGCAGTTCTTC. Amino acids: CASSFVAGYNEQFF.

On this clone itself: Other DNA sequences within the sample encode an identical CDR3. CDR3 amino acids: CASSQEAGLAYEQYF. For the CDR3, the DNA is TGCGCCAGCAGCCAAGAGGCGGGACTAGCCTACGAGCAGTACTTC. The chain recombines TRBV4-1 with TRBJ2-7, with 8 bases aligning to TRBD2. V gave up 0 bases and J gave up 2 bases; unmatched junction bases: 3. This CDR3 contains 15 residues. CDR1 MGHRA and CDR2 YSYEKL come from the germline V gene.

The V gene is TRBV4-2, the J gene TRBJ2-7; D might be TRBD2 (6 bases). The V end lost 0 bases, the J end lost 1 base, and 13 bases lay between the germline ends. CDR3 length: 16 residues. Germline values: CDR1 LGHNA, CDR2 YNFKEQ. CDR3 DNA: TGTGCCAGCAGCCAAGATGGCGGGGAAGGTTCCTACGAGCAGTACTTC. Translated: CASSQDGGEGSYEQYF.

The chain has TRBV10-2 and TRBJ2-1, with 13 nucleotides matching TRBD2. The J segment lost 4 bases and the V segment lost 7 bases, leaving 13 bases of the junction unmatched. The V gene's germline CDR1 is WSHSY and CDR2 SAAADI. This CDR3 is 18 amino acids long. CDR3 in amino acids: CASTPTSGRPTVYNEQFF. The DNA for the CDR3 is TGCGCCAGCACCCCGACTAGCGGGAGGCCTACCGTTTACAATGAGCAGTTCTTC.

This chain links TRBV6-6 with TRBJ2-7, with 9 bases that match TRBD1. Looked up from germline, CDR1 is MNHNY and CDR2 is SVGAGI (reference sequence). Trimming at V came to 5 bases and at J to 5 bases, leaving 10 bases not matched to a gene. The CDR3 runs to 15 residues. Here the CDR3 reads CASSGPGTGMDEQYF. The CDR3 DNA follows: TGTGCCAGCAGTGGTCCCGGGACAGGGATGGACGAGCAGTACTTC.

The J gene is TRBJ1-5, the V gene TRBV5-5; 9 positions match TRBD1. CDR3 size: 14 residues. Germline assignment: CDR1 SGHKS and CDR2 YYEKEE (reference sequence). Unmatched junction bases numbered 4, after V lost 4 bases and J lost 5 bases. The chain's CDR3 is CASSRTGGDQPQHF. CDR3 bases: TGTGCCAGCAGCCGAACAGGGGGCGATCAGCCCCAGCATTTT.

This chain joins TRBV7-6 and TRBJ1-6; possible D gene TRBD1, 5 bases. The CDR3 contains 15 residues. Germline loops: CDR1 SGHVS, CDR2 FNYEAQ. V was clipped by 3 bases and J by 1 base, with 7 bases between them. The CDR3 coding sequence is TGTGCCAGCAGCTTCGACAGATCCTATAATTCACCCCTCCACTTT. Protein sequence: CASSFDRSYNSPLHF.

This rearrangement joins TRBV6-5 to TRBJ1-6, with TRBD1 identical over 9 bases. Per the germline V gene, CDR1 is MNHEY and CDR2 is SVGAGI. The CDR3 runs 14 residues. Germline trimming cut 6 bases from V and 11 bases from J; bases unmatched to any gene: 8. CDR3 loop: CASSPGQGFTPLHF. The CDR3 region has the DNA TGTGCCAGCAGCCCGGGACAGGGTTTTACACCCCTCCACTTT.

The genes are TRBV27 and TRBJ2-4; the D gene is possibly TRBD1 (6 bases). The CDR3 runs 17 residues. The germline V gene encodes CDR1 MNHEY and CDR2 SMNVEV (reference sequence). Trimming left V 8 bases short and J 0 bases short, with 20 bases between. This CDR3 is CASGTDSQRLAKNIQYF. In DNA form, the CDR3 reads TGTGCCAGCGGAACGGACAGCCAGCGTCTAGCCAAAAACATTCAGTACTTC.

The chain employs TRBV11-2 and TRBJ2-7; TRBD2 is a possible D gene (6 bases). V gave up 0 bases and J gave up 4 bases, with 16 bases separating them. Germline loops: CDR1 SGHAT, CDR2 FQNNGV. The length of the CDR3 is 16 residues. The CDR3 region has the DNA TGTGCCAGCAGCTTAGATAGGGAGGAGGGGCTTTACGAGCAGTACTTC. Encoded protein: CASSLDREEGLYEQYF.

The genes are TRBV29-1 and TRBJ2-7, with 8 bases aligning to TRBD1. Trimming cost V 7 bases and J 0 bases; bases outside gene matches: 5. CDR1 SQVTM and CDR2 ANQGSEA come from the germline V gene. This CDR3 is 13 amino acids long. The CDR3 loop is CSAGQGDSYEQYF. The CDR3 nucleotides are TGCAGCGCAGGACAGGGAGACTCCTACGAGCAGTACTTC.

CDR3 DNA sequence: TGTGCCAGCAGCATGGACAGGGGCCCCTACGAGCAGTACTTC. This gives the protein CASSMDRGPYEQYF. The rearrangement links TRBV25-1 to TRBJ2-7; 9 nucleotides agree with TRBD1. There are 14 residues in the CDR3. The germline CDR1 and CDR2 sequences are MGHDK and SYGVNS. Germline trimming cut 6 bases from V and 2 bases from J; bases unmatched to any gene: 5.

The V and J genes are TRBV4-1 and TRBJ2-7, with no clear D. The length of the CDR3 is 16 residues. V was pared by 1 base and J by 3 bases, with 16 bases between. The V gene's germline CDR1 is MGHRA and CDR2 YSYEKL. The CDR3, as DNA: TGCGCCAGCAGCCAAGCCCTCGGGTCGGACCTCTACGAGCAGTACTTC. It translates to CASSQALGSDLYEQYF.

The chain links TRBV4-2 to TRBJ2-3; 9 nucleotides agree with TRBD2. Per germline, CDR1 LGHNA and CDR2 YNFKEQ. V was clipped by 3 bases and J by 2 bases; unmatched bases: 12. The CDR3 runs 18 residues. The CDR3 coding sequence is TGTGCCAGCAGCCACGCCCGGAGCGGGGGGCCGCTCACAGATACGCAGTATTTT. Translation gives CASSHARSGGPLTDTQYF.

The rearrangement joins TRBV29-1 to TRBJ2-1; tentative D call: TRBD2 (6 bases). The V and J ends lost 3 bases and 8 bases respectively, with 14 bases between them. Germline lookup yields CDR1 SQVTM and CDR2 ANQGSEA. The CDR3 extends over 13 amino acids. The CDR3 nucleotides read TGCAGCGTTGAGGGGGAGGTGGTGTATGAGCAGTTCTTC. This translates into CSVEGEVVYEQFF.

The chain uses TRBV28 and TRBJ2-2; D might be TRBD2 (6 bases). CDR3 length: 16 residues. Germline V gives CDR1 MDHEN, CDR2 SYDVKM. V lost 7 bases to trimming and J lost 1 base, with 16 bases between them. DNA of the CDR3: TGTGCCAGCACCCCGGCCCGGGAGAGGAACACCGGGGAGCTGTTTTTT. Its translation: CASTPARERNTGELFF.

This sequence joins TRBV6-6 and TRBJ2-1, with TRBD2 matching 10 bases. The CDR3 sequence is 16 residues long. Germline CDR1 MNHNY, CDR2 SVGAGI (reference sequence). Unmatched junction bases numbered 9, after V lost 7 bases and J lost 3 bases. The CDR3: CASTQSGGDLYNEQFF. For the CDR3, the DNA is TGTGCCAGCACCCAAAGCGGGGGGGACCTCTACAATGAGCAGTTCTTC.

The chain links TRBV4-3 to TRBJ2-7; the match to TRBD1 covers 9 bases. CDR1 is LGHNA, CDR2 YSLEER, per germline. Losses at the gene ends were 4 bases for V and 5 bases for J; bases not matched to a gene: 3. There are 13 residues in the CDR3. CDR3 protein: CASSPGQGNEQYF. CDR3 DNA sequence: TGCGCCAGCAGCCCGGGACAGGGCAACGAGCAGTACTTC.

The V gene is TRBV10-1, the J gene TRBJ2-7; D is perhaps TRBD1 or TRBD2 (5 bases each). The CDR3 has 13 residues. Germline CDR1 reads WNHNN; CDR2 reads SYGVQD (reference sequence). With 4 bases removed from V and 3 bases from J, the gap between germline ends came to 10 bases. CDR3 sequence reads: CASSAGPRYEQYF. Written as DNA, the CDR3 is TGCGCCAGCAGTGCGGGACCCCGCTACGAGCAGTACTTC.

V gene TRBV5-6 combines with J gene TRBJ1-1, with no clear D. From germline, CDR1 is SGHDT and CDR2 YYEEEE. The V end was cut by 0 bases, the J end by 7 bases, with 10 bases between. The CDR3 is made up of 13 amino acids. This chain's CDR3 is CASSLADFVEAFF. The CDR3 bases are TGTGCCAGCAGCTTGGCCGACTTCGTTGAAGCTTTCTTT.

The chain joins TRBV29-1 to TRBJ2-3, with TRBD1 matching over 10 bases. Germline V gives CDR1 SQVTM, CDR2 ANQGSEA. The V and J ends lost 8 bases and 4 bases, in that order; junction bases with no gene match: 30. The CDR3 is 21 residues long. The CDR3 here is CSPNPRRGQGRAGVEADTQYF. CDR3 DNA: TGCAGCCCGAATCCTCGGCGGGGACAGGGGAGAGCGGGAGTGGAGGCAGATACGCAGTATTTT.

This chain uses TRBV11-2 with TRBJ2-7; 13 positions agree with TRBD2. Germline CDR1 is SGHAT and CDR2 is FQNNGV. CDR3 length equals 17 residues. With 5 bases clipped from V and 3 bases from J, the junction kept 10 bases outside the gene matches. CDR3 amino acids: CASSVTSGRAFIYEQYF. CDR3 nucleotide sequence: TGTGCCAGCAGCGTTACTAGCGGGAGGGCCTTTATCTACGAGCAGTACTTC.

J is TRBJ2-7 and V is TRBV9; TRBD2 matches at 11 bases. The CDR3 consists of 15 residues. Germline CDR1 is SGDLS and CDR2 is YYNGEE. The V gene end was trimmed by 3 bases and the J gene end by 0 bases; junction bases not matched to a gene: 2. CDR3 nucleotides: TGTGCCAGCAGCGCTAGCGGGGGGAGCTCCTACGAGCAGTACTTC. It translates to CASSASGGSSYEQYF. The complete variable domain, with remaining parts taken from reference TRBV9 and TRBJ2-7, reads DSGVTQTPKHLITATGQRVTLRCSPRSGDLSVYWYQQSLDQGLQFLIQYYNGEERAKGNILERFSAQQFPDLHSELNLSSLELGDSALYFCASSASGGSSYEQYFGPGTRLTVT.

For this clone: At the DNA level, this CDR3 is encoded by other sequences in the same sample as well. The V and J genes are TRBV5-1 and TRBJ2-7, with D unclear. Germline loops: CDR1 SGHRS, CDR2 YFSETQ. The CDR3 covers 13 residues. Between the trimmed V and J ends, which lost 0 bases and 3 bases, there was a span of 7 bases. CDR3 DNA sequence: TGCGCCAGCAGCTTGGATCCAGGCTACGAGCAGTACTTC. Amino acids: CASSLDPGYEQYF.

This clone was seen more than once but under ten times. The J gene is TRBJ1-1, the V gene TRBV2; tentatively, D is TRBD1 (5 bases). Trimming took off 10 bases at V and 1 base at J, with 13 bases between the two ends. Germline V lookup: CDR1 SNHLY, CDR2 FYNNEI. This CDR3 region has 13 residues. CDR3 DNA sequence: TGTGCCAAACTGACCACAGGGAACACTGAAGCTTTCTTT. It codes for CAKLTTGNTEAFF.

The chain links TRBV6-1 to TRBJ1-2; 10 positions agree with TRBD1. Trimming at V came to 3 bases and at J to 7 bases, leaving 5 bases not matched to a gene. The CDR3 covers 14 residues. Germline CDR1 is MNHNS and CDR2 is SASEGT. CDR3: CASSEGTGVVGYTF. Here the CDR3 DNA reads TGTGCCAGCAGTGAGGGGACAGGGGTAGTTGGCTACACCTTC.

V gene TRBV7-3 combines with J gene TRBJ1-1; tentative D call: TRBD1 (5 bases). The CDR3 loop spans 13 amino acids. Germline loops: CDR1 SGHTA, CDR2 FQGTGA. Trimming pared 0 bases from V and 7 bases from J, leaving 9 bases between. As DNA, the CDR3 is TGTGCCAGCAGCTTAACGTCGGGGCTTGAAGCTTTCTTT. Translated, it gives CASSLTSGLEAFF.

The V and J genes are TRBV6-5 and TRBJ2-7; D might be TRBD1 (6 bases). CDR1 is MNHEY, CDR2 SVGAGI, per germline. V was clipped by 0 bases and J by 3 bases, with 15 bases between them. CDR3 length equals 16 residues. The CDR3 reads CASSYSQGRLFYEQYF. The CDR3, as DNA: TGTGCCAGCAGTTACTCTCAGGGGCGATTATTCTACGAGCAGTACTTC.